This T cell receptor beta chain was captured by sequencing in a study of blood T cell repertoires in COVID-19. About the research overall: COVID-19 samples from acute and convalescent phases originated in the United States, Italy and Spain.

Trimming removed 1 base at V and 5 bases at J, with 20 bases between. The germline V gene encodes CDR1 SEHNR and CDR2 FQNEAQ (reference sequence). CDR3 length: 17 amino acids. Study processing details: Using reference gene primer amplification, nucleated cell counts were estimated. Generated by immunoSEQ multiplex PCR, the TCRdb table keeps only in-frame clones and is missing some. V and J calls plus clone size are reproduced from that table; the DNA served to infer D and trimming. This sample has over 90,000 clones, with 70% to 90% found just once. Sequencing used peripheral blood. The chain carries TRBV7-9 and TRBJ1-1; D might be TRBD1 (6 bases). This sequence originates from a man aged 50 to 59 with active COVID-19. The CDR3 region has the DNA TGTGCCAGCAGCTTAGGGCCCTCACAGGGAAGAGGGACTGAAGCTTTCTTT. Its protein is CASSLGPSQGRGTEAFF.